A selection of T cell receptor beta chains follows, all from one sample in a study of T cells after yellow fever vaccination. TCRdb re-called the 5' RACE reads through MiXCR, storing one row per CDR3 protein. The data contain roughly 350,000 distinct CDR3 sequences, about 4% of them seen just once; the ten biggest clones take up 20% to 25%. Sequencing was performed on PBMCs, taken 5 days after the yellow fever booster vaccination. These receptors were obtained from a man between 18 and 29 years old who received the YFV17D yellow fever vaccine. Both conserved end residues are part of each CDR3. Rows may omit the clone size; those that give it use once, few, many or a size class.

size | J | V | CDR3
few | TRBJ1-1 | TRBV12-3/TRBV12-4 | CASNRGGFLGAEAFF
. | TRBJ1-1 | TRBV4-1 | CASSRPLDRAFF
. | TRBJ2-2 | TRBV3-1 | CASSQRGTGELFF
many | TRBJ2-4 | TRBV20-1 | CSAWRDRVGNIQYF
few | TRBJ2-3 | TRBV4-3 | CASSHRESDTQYF
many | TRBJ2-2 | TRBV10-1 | CASSAYRGTGNTGELFF
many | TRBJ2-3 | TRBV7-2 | CASSLGLAVGDTQYF
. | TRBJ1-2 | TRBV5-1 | CASSQGGIEGYTF
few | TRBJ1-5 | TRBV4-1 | CASSQPGQGSQPQHF
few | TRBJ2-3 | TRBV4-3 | CASSQDQNRAGDTQYF